These 31 T cell receptor beta chains were sequenced from one sample in a study of monozygotic twins with inflammatory bowel disease. TCRdb processed the 5' RACE reads again and assigns one entry to each CDR3 protein, with no DNA. In all, the sample yields 150,000 or so distinct CDR3 sequences. The sequenced sample consisted of blood. The receptor set was obtained from a human donor with ulcerative colitis or Crohn's disease, or a healthy co-twin of an affected twin (not recorded which).

The J gene is TRBJ1-6, the V gene TRBV3-1. The CDR3 is made up of 13 amino acids. Germline loops: CDR1 LGHDT, CDR2 YNNKEL (reference sequence). CDR3 protein: CASSPSMDSPLHF.

The chain recombines TRBV7-3 with TRBJ2-4; TCRdb returns TRBD2, unconfirmable since there is no DNA. Looked up from germline, CDR1 is SGHTA and CDR2 is FQGTGA. The CDR3 consists of 15 residues. The CDR3 spells CASSLGLADKNIQYF.

The rearrangement uses TRBV13 and TRBJ2-3; TCRdb outputs TRBD2, but without DNA this stays unchecked. Germline CDR1 PRHDT, CDR2 FYEKMQ (reference sequence). CDR3 length: 14 residues. This CDR3 is CASSVLSGGFTQYF. The whole variable domain, remainder taken from reference TRBV13 and TRBJ2-3, is AAGVIQSPRHLIKEKRETATLKCYPIPRHDTVYWYQQGPGQDPQFLISFYEKMQSDKGSIPDRFSAQQFSDYHSELNMSSLELGDSALYFCASSVLSGGFTQYFGPGTRLTVL.

The chain is built from TRBV20-1 and TRBJ2-3; the TCRdb D gene call, TRBD2, has no DNA to confirm it. Germline V gene lookup returns CDR1 DFQATT and CDR2 SNEGSKA (reference sequence). The CDR3 consists of 13 residues. The CDR3 protein is CSAPSGGTDTQYF.

The chain couples TRBV5-1 to TRBJ1-1; absent DNA, TCRdb's TRBD1 call cannot be checked. The CDR3 covers 15 residues. In germline, CDR1 is SGHRS, CDR2 YFSETQ. This CDR3 is CASSFSGAAPGEAFF.

The gene calls are TRBV3-1 and TRBJ1-2; TCRdb's D call, TRBD1, is unchecked because there is no DNA. Germline CDR1 is LGHDT and CDR2 is YNNKEL (reference sequence). The CDR3 length is 13 residues. The chain's CDR3 is CASSSPSAAGYTF.

The V call is TRBV27, the J call TRBJ1-5; TCRdb indicates TRBD1, and absent DNA this call remains unverified. The CDR3 is 15 residues long. Germline-derived CDR1 and CDR2 are MNHEY and SMNVEV (reference sequence). The CDR3: CASRTRAANGQPQHF.

CDR3 region: CASRGGQLSWEQFF. The chain employs TRBV2 and TRBJ2-1; with no DNA, the TCRdb D assignment of TRBD1 cannot be verified. The CDR3 is made up of 14 amino acids. Germline V gene data show CDR1 as SNHLY and CDR2 as FYNNEI. Looking up the rest from reference TRBV2 and TRBJ2-1 gives the full variable domain: EPEVTQTPSHQVTQMGQEVILRCVPISNHLYFYWYRQILGQKVEFLVSFYNNEISEKSEIFDDQFSVERPDGSNFTLKIRSTKLEDSAMYFCASRGGQLSWEQFFGPGTRLTVL.

This chain uses TRBV7-2 with TRBJ1-1; TCRdb selects TRBD1, and the lack of DNA leaves this call unchecked. Per germline, CDR1 SGHTA and CDR2 FQGNSA. The CDR3 runs 15 residues. CDR3 protein: CASSLVAGVNTEAFF.

The V and J genes are TRBV30 and TRBJ2-7. The CDR3 has 12 residues. CDR1 GTSNPN and CDR2 SVGIG come from the germline V gene (reference sequence). The CDR3 loop is CAHGRDSYEQYF.

The V gene is TRBV25-1, the J gene TRBJ2-5; TCRdb reports TRBD1, a call that lacks DNA to check it against. There are 15 residues in the CDR3. Germline-derived CDR1 and CDR2 are MGHDK and SYGVNS. CDR3 region: CASSEGDARRETQYF.

V is TRBV10-2 and J is TRBJ2-2; TCRdb calls TRBD1, which cannot be checked without DNA. Germline lookup yields CDR1 WSHSY and CDR2 SAAADI. There are 15 residues in the CDR3. The CDR3: CASRDGTPGTGELFF.

This chain links TRBV20-1 with TRBJ2-7. The CDR3 loop spans 14 amino acids. Germline values: CDR1 DFQATT, CDR2 SNEGSKA (reference sequence). The CDR3 region is CSARSQGGSYEQYF.

The rearrangement uses TRBV5-6 and TRBJ2-1. CDR3 length: 13 amino acids. Germline lookup yields CDR1 SGHDT and CDR2 YYEEEE. The chain's CDR3 is CASSTWSDNEQFF.

This chain connects TRBV20-1 to TRBJ2-5; TCRdb selects TRBD2, and the lack of DNA leaves this call unchecked. Germline values: CDR1 DFQATT, CDR2 SNEGSKA (reference sequence). The CDR3 length is 13 residues. The CDR3 region is CSGRSGYQETQYF.

This chain links TRBV15 with TRBJ1-2; TCRdb's D call, TRBD1, is unchecked because there is no DNA. The CDR3 is 15 residues long. Looked up from germline, CDR1 is LNHNV and CDR2 is YYDKDF (reference sequence). CDR3 amino acids: CATSRPGTGVGGYTF.

The gene calls are TRBV24-1 and TRBJ1-5; TCRdb indicates TRBD1, and absent DNA this call remains unverified. This CDR3 is 15 amino acids long. Per the germline V gene, CDR1 is KGHDR and CDR2 is SFDVKD. This CDR3 is CATSDTGYSNQPQHF.

The V gene is TRBV4-1, the J gene TRBJ2-7; TCRdb's D gene call, TRBD2, goes unchecked for lack of DNA. This CDR3 spans 16 amino acids. The germline V gene encodes CDR1 MGHRA and CDR2 YSYEKL. The CDR3 is CASSQHTSGGHYEQYF.

The gene calls are TRBV7-2 and TRBJ2-7; TCRdb names TRBD2, which stays unverified in the absence of DNA. This CDR3 contains 12 residues. Germline CDR1 reads SGHTA; CDR2 reads FQGNSA. The CDR3 region is CASSLAGSEQYF.

The chain joins TRBV18 to TRBJ1-1; TCRdb's D gene call, TRBD1, goes unchecked for lack of DNA. The germline gives CDR1 KGHSH, CDR2 LQKENI. The CDR3 loop spans 15 amino acids. The chain's CDR3 is CASSPTGTGGTEAFF.

This sequence joins TRBV10-3 and TRBJ1-1. There are 15 residues in the CDR3. Germline V lookup: CDR1 ENHRY, CDR2 SYGVKD. CDR3 in amino acids: CAISELSGFSAEAFF.

This chain joins TRBV9 and TRBJ1-1. The CDR3 totals 13 residues. In germline, CDR1 is SGDLS, CDR2 YYNGEE. The chain's CDR3 is CASSVGAATEAFF.

This chain joins TRBV7-2 and TRBJ1-5; checking the TCRdb D call of TRBD1 is not possible without DNA. Germline CDR1 is SGHTA and CDR2 is FQGNSA. This CDR3 spans 14 amino acids. CDR3 sequence reads: CASSRQGGNQPQHF.

The chain is built from TRBV18 and TRBJ1-5; the TCRdb D gene call, TRBD1, has no DNA to confirm it. Germline-derived CDR1 and CDR2 are KGHSH and LQKENI. The CDR3 sequence is 14 residues long. The CDR3 spells CASSPLQGVQPQHF. Based on the CDR3 plus reference TRBV18 and TRBJ1-5, the full variable domain is NAGVMQNPRHLVRRRGQEARLRCSPMKGHSHVYWYRQLPEEGLKFMVYLQKENIIDESGMPKERFSAEFPKEGPSILRIQQVVRGDSAAYFCASSPLQGVQPQHFGDGTRLSIL.

The chain joins TRBV5-1 to TRBJ2-7; as DNA is missing, the TRBD1 call by TCRdb cannot be tested. In germline, CDR1 is SGHRS, CDR2 YFSETQ. CDR3 size: 16 residues. The CDR3 spells CASSLDFRDSSYEQYF. The variable domain in full, completed from reference TRBV5-1 and TRBJ2-7, reads KAGVTQTPRYLIKTRGQQVTLSCSPISGHRSVSWYQQTPGQGLQFLFEYFSETQRNKGNFPGRFSGRQFSNSRSEMNVSTLELGDSALYLCASSLDFRDSSYEQYFGPGTRLTVT.

The chain joins TRBV30 to TRBJ1-5; the TRBD1 assignment by TCRdb is unverifiable without DNA. The CDR3 runs 15 residues. Germline V gene sequence: CDR1 GTSNPN, CDR2 SVGIG (reference sequence). CDR3 sequence: CAWSPGTGNNQPQHF.

The chain recombines TRBV6-2 or TRBV6-3 with TRBJ1-4. Germline V gene sequence: CDR1 MNHEY, CDR2 SVGEGT. This CDR3 contains 12 residues. The CDR3 spells CASSPSNEKLFF.

This chain links TRBV7-2 with TRBJ1-6. The CDR3 is made up of 13 amino acids. Germline lookup yields CDR1 SGHTA and CDR2 FQGNSA. Here the CDR3 reads CASSLGRNSPLHF. Full variable domain (rest looked up from reference TRBV7-2 and TRBJ1-6): GAGVSQSPSNKVTEKGKDVELRCDPISGHTALYWYRQSLGQGLEFLIYFQGNSAPDKSGLPSDRFSAERTGGSVSTLTIQRTQQEDSAVYLCASSLGRNSPLHFGNGTRLTVT.

The gene calls are TRBV5-1 and TRBJ2-5. The CDR3 is 15 amino acids. CDR1 and CDR2 (germline): SGHRS, YFSETQ. CDR3 region: CASSWAVGSQETQYF.

The chain is built from TRBV5-1 and TRBJ1-2; the TCRdb call, TRBD1, lacks DNA for checking. Germline CDR1 and CDR2: SGHRS and YFSETQ. This CDR3 has 15 amino acids. The CDR3 here is CASSLSGTAARSYTF.

V is TRBV5-6 and J is TRBJ1-2; the D gene TCRdb calls, TRBD1, cannot be checked with no DNA. Germline V gives CDR1 SGHDT, CDR2 YYEEEE. CDR3 length equals 14 residues. CDR3 loop: CASSSGTEAYGYTF.